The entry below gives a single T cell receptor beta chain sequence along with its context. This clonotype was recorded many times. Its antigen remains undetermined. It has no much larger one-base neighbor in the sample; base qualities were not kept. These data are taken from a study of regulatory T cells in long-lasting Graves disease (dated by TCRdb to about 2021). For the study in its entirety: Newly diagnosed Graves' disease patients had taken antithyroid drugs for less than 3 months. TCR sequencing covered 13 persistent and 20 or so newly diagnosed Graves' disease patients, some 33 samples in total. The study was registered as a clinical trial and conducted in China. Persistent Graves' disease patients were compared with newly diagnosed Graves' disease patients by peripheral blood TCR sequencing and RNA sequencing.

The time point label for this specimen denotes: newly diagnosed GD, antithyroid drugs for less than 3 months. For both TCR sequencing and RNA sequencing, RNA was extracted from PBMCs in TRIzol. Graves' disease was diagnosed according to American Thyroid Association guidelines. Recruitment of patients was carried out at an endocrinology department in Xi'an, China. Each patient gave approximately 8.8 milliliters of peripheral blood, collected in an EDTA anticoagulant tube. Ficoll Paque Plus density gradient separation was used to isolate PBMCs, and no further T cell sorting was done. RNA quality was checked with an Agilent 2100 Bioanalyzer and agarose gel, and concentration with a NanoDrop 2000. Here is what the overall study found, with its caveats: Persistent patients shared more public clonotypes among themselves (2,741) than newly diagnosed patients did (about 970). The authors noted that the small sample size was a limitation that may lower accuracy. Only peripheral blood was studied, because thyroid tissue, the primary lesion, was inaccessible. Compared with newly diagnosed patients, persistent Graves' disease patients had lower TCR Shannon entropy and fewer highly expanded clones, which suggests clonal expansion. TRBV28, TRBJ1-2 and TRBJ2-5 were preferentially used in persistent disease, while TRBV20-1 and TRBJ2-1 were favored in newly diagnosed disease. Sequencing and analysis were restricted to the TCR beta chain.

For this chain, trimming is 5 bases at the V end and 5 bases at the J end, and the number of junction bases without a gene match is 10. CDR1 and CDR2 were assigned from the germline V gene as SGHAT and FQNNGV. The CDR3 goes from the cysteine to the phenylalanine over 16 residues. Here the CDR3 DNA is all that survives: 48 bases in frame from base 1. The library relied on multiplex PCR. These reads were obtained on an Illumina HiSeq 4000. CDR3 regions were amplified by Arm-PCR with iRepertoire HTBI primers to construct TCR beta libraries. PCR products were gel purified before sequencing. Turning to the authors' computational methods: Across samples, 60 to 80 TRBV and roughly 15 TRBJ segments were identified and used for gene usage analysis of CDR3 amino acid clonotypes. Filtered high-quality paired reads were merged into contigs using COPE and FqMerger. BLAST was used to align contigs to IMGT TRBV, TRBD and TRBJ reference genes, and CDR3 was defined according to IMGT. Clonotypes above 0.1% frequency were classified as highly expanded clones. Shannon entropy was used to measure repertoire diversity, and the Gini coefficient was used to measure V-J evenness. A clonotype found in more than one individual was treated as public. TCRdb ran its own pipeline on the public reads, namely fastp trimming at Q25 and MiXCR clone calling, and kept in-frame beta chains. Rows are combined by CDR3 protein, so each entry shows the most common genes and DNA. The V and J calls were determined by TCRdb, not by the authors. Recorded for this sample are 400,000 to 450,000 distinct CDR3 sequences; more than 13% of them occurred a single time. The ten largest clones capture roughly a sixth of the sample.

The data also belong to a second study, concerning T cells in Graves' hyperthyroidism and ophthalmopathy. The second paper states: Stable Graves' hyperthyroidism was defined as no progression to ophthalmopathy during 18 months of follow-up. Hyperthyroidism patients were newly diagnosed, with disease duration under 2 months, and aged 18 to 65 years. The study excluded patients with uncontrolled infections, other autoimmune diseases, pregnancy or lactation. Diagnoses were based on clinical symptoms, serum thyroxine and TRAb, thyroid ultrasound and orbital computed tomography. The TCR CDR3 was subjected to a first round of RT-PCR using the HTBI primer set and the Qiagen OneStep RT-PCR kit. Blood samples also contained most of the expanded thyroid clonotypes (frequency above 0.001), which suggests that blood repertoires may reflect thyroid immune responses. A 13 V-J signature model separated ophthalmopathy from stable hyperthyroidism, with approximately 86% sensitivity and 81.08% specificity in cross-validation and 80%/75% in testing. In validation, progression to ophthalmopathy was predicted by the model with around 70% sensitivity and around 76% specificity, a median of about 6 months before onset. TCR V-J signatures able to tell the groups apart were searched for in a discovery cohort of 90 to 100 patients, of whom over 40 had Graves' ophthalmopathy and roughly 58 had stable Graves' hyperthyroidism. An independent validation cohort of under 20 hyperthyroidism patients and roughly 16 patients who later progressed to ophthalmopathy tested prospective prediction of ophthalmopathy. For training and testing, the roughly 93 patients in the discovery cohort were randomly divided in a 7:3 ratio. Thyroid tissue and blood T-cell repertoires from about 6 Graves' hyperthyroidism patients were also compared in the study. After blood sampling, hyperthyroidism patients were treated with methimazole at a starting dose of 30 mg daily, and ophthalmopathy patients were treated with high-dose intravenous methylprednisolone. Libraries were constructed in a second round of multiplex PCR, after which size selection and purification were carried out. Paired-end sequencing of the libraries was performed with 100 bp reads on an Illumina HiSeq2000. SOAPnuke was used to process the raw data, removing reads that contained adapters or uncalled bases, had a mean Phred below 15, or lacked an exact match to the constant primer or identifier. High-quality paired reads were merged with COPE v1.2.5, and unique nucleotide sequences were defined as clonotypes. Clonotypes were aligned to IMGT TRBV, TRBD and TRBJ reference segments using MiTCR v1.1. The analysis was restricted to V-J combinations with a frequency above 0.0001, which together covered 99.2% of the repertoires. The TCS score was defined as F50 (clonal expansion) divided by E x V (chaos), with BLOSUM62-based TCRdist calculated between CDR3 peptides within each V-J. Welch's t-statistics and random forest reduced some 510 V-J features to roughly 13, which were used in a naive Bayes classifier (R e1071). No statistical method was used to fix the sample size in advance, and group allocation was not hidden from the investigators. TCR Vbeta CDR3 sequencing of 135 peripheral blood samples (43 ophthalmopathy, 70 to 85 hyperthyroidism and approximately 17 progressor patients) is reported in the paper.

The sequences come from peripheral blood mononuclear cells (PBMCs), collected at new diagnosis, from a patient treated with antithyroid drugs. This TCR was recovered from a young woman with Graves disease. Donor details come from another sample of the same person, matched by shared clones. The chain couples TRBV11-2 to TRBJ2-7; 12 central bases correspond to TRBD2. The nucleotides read TGTGCCAGCAGCCCTGGACTAGCGGGACGGGGTAACGAGCAGTACTTC. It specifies CASSPGLAGRGNEQYF.